This entry features one TCR beta chain sequence. This specimen belongs to a study of blood T cells in healthy people across ages. CDR1 and CDR2 (germline): SGHRS, YFSETQ. CDR3 length: 17 residues. The V end lost 2 bases, the J end lost 0 bases, and 17 bases lay between the germline ends. With each sample, at least 5 micrograms of total RNA were extracted. Primed by a sample-barcoded 5' primer and a J-beta primer mix, a second PCR proceeded for 7 to 11 cycles. MiXCR, run by TCRdb on the 5' RACE reads, gives a single entry per CDR3 protein. The table lists about 680,000 distinct CDR3 sequences, around 49% of them singletons, with 25% to 35% in the top ten.

The clonotype was recovered from a woman aged 55-75 years in good health. The chain has TRBV5-1 and TRBJ1-2; the D gene is possibly TRBD1 (6 bases). Sequencing was carried out using blood. The CDR3 here is CASSFSGGRIPNYGYTF. CDR3 bases: TGCGCCAGCAGCTTTTCGGGGGGCAGGATTCCTAACTATGGCTACACCTTC. Based on the CDR3 plus reference TRBV5-1 and TRBJ1-2, the full variable domain is KAGVTQTPRYLIKTRGQQVTLSCSPISGHRSVSWYQQTPGQGLQFLFEYFSETQRNKGNFPGRFSGRQFSNSRSEMNVSTLELGDSALYLCASSFSGGRIPNYGYTFGSGTRLTVV.